This TCR beta chain was obtained from a study of human T cells and chemical hapten exposure. This sample's time point: patch test 2, 6 weeks after DPC sensitization. Treatment reported: therapeutic diphenylcyclopropenone sensitization with weekly scalp DPC. TCRdb reprocessed the RACE reads with MiXCR, giving one entry per CDR3 protein. The table shows 100,000 or so distinct CDR3 sequences, with 7% to 10% occurring only once. The CDR3 is 13 amino acids. Deletions cut 5 bases from V and 3 bases from J, with 10 bases between. Looked up from germline, CDR1 is KGHSH and CDR2 is LQKENI. The receptor comes from a middle-aged woman with alopecia areata. Some clones in this sample may be carry-over from other donors' samples. The J gene is TRBJ1-2, the V gene TRBV18; perhaps TRBD1 as D (5 bases). This specimen consisted of whole blood, obtained in connection with sensitization to the hapten diphenylcyclopropenone (DPC). For the CDR3, the DNA is TGTGCCAGCTCAACCGGGACGGACTATGGCTACACCTTC. It encodes CASSTGTDYGYTF.